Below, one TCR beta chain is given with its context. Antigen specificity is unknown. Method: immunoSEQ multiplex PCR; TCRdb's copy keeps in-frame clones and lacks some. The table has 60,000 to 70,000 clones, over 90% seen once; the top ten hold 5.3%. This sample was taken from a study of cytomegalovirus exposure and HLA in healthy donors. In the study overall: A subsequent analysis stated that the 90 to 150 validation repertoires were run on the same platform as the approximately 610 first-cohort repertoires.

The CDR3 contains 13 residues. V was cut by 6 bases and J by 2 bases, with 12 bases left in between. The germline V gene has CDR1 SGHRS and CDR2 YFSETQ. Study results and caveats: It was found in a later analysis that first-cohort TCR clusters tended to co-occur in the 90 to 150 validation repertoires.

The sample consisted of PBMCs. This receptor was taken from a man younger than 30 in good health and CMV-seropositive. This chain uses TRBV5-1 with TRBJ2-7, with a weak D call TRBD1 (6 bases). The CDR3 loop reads CASTATGTYEQYF. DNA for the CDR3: TGCGCCAGCACCGCGACAGGCACCTACGAGCAGTACTTC. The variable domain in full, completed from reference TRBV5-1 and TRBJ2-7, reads KAGVTQTPRYLIKTRGQQVTLSCSPISGHRSVSWYQQTPGQGLQFLFEYFSETQRNKGNFPGRFSGRQFSNSRSEMNVSTLELGDSALYLCASTATGTYEQYFGPGTRLTVT.